One and the same sample provided the 23 T cell receptor beta chains below, sequenced in a study of shared clonotypes between healthy human individuals (dated by TCRdb to the early 2020s). The library was produced with the immunoSEQ multiplex PCR assay. TCRdb took over this immuneACCESS table, retaining in-frame rearrangements with V and J assigned. Such tables are incomplete; in checked studies, under half of the missing clones stem from an unresolved V gene, and the remainder is unexplained. The sample table records roughly 500,000 clones; approximately 82% of these occur just once. More than 10% of the sample is held by the ten biggest clonotypes. Sequenced material: PBMCs. Receptors originate from a woman aged 40-49 years in good health. Some clones in this sample may be carry-over from other donors' samples.

The chain has TRBV7-8 and TRBJ1-3; possible D gene TRBD1, 5 bases. V was pared by 5 bases and J by 4 bases, with 18 bases between. Per the germline V gene, CDR1 is SGHVS and CDR2 is FQNEAQ. This CDR3 has 16 amino acids. CDR3 bases: TGTGCCAGCAGCCTCAATGGTGCGGGGCTGGGAAACACCATATATTTT. Its protein product is CASSLNGAGLGNTIYF. The variable domain in full, with the rest retrieved from reference TRBV7-8 and TRBJ1-3, is GAGVSQSPRYKVAKRGQDVALRCDPISGHVSLFWYQQALGQGPEFLTYFQNEAQLDKSGLPSDRFFAERPEGSVSTLKIQRTQQEDSAVYLCASSLNGAGLGNTIYFGEGSWLTVV.

This clone was found once. J is TRBJ2-1 and V is TRBV4-1; 7 bases line up with TRBD2. The CDR3 contains 14 residues. J lost 8 bases, V lost 4 bases, and 8 bases had no gene match. Germline values: CDR1 MGHRA, CDR2 YSYEKL. CDR3 bases: TGCGCCAGCAGCCCGCGGGGGTCGGTACATGAGCAGTTCTTC. Its protein is CASSPRGSVHEQFF.

The chain couples TRBV29-1 to TRBJ1-2; D perhaps matches TRBD1 (5 bases). Germline CDR1 and CDR2: SQVTM and ANQGSEA. Trimming stripped 3 bases from V and 8 bases from J, with 19 bases between. The CDR3 has 14 residues. CDR3 DNA: TGCAGCGTTGAGCGGTCGTGGGGGGTAGAGGGCTACACCTTC. Its protein is CSVERSWGVEGYTF.

This chain links TRBV28 with TRBJ1-4; 8 bases map to TRBD1. Germline V lookup: CDR1 MDHEN, CDR2 SYDVKM. This CDR3 spans 14 amino acids. V gave up 7 bases and J gave up 7 bases; unmatched junction bases: 8. CDR3: CASIPGGRFEKLFF. In DNA, the CDR3 is TGTGCCAGCATCCCAGGGGGCAGGTTTGAAAAACTGTTTTTT.

J is TRBJ2-3 and V is TRBV15; 10 bases are shared with TRBD2. V was pared by 6 bases and J by 1 base, with 13 bases of the junction left unmatched. In germline, CDR1 is LNHNV, CDR2 YYDKDF (reference sequence). The CDR3 covers 18 residues. This CDR3 is CATSPGTSVPGRTDTQYF. The CDR3 bases are TGTGCCACCAGTCCCGGGACTAGCGTCCCAGGCCGCACAGATACGCAGTATTTT.

V is TRBV28 and J is TRBJ2-7, with 10 bases that match TRBD1. The CDR3 runs 15 residues. V was pared by 4 bases and J by 4 bases, with 7 bases of the junction left unmatched. CDR1 and CDR2 (germline): MDHEN, SYDVKM. DNA of the CDR3: TGTGCCAGCAGTTCCCTTGACAGGGGGCTATACGAGCAGTACTTC. Translating it yields CASSSLDRGLYEQYF.

Concerning this clone: This sample also contains other DNA sequences that code for the same CDR3. V gene TRBV2 combines with J gene TRBJ1-2; D is unclear. Looked up from germline, CDR1 is SNHLY and CDR2 is FYNNEI. This CDR3 region has 11 residues. Trimming pared 1 base from V and 5 bases from J, leaving 2 bases between. The CDR3 sequence is CASSEGYGYTF. Here the CDR3 DNA reads TGTGCCAGCAGTGAAGGGTATGGCTACACCTTC.

The gene calls are TRBV5-6 and TRBJ1-1; D not resolved. The length of the CDR3 is 13 residues. Trimming left V 2 bases short and J 0 bases short, with 5 bases between. Germline CDR1 is SGHDT and CDR2 is YYEEEE. CDR3 sequence (DNA): TGTGCCAGCAGCTTTGCAATGAACACTGAAGCTTTCTTT. It encodes CASSFAMNTEAFF. The entire variable domain, with the rest obtained from reference TRBV5-6 and TRBJ1-1, is as follows: DAGVTQSPTHLIKTRGQQVTLRCSPKSGHDTVSWYQQALGQGPQFIFQYYEEEERQRGNFPDRFSGHQFPNYSSELNVNALLLGDSALYLCASSFAMNTEAFFGQGTRLTVV.

The chain combines TRBV5-4 with TRBJ1-5, with D hard to call. The V end lost 0 bases, the J end lost 5 bases, and 3 bases lay between the germline ends. Germline CDR1 SGHNT, CDR2 YYREEE (reference sequence). The CDR3 is 12 amino acids. CDR3 sequence reads: CASSLEDQPQHF. DNA of the CDR3: TGTGCCAGCAGCTTGGAAGATCAGCCCCAGCATTTT. The full variable domain, with the rest looked up from reference TRBV5-4 and TRBJ1-5, is ETGVTQSPTHLIKTRGQQVTLRCSSQSGHNTVSWYQQALGQGPQFIFQYYREEENGRGNFPPRFSGLQFPNYSSELNVNALELDDSALYLCASSLEDQPQHFGDGTRLSIL.

J is TRBJ2-1 and V is TRBV30; 9 bases match TRBD2. Germline V gene data show CDR1 as GTSNPN and CDR2 as SVGIG (reference sequence). The CDR3 loop spans 17 amino acids. J gave up 5 bases and V 3 bases, and 14 bases lay outside the gene matches. The CDR3 nucleotides read TGTGCCTGGAGGAGTTTAGCGGGAGTGGGCCCTAACAATGAGCAGTTCTTC. It specifies CAWRSLAGVGPNNEQFF.

The chain recombines TRBV28 with TRBJ2-1, with D perhaps matching TRBD2 (6 bases). Per the germline V gene, CDR1 is MDHEN and CDR2 is SYDVKM. Trimming pared 6 bases from V and 4 bases from J, leaving 16 bases between. The CDR3 has 15 residues. DNA of the CDR3: TGTGCCAGCAGCCCGGGGGATGCAACATACAATGAGCAGTTCTTC. Encoded protein: CASSPGDATYNEQFF.

This chain joins TRBV7-2 and TRBJ2-7, with 7 bases identical to TRBD1. Unmatched junction bases numbered 5, after V lost 1 base and J lost 2 bases. The germline CDR1 and CDR2 sequences are SGHTA and FQGNSA. The CDR3 loop spans 15 amino acids. CDR3 nucleotides: TGTGCCAGCAGCTTAGTCAGGGGGATGACCTACGAGCAGTACTTC. This gives the protein CASSLVRGMTYEQYF.

The chain joins TRBV19 to TRBJ2-2, with a possible D match to TRBD1 (6 bases). The CDR3 extends over 15 amino acids. Germline V gene lookup returns CDR1 LNHDA and CDR2 SQIVND (reference sequence). V gave up 7 bases and J gave up 4 bases, with 16 bases separating them. The CDR3 DNA reads as TGTGCCAGTACACTTTTTACAGGGTCCACCGGGGAGCTGTTTTTT. This encodes CASTLFTGSTGELFF. The whole variable domain, remainder taken from reference TRBV19 and TRBJ2-2, is DGGITQSPKYLFRKEGQNVTLSCEQNLNHDAMYWYRQDPGQGLRLIYYSQIVNDFQKGDIAEGYSVSREKKESFPLTVTSAQKNPTAFYLCASTLFTGSTGELFFGEGSRLTVL.

Details on this clone: A far larger clone is off by one base, so a read error is likely. The J gene is TRBJ2-2, the V gene TRBV7-9; 10 bases map to TRBD1. Germline V gives CDR1 SEHNR, CDR2 FQNEAQ (reference sequence). The length of the CDR3 is 15 residues. J was trimmed by 4 bases and V by 6 bases; bases with no gene match: 5. DNA for the CDR3: TGTGCCAGCAGGTTGGGGACAGGGGTCACCGGGGAGCTGTTTTTT. The encoded protein is CASRLGTGVTGELFF.

The rearrangement uses TRBV11-2 and TRBJ2-3; the D gene is possibly TRBD1 (6 bases). Germline V gives CDR1 SGHAT, CDR2 FQNNGV. This CDR3 region has 15 residues. V lost 6 bases and J lost 2, with 15 bases in between. The CDR3, as DNA: TGTGCCAGCAGACCAAGAAGGGGGTTCACAGATACGCAGTATTTT. This encodes CASRPRRGFTDTQYF.

The V call is TRBV5-1, the J call TRBJ1-1; D remains unclear. Germline values: CDR1 SGHRS, CDR2 YFSETQ. V was trimmed by 0 bases and J by 5 bases, leaving 14 bases between them. CDR3 length equals 15 residues. Here the CDR3 reads CASSLVPADGTEAFF. The CDR3 nucleotides are TGCGCCAGCAGCTTGGTTCCGGCGGATGGGACTGAAGCTTTCTTT.

V usage is TRBV10-3 and J usage is TRBJ1-1; a weak D match, TRBD1 (6 bases). Between the trimmed V and J ends, which lost 5 bases and 11 bases, there was a span of 15 bases. The CDR3 totals 12 residues. Per germline, CDR1 ENHRY and CDR2 SYGVKD. In DNA form, the CDR3 reads TGTGCCATCAGTTCATCGGAGGGGGGGGCTTTCTTT. Amino acids: CAISSSEGGAFF.

The chain carries TRBV18 and TRBJ2-5; D might be TRBD1 (5 bases). Trimming left V 8 bases short and J 5 bases short, with 18 bases between. The CDR3 has 14 amino acids. The germline V gene has CDR1 KGHSH and CDR2 LQKENI. The CDR3 region has the DNA TGTGCCAGCGCTGACAGCTCCCGCCGGGAGACCCAGTACTTC. It translates to CASADSSRRETQYF.

The chain links TRBV6-1 to TRBJ2-1; 7 bases align to TRBD1. With 0 bases clipped from V and 8 bases from J, the junction kept 7 bases outside the gene matches. Germline V gene lookup returns CDR1 MNHNS and CDR2 SASEGT. The CDR3 extends over 15 amino acids. This CDR3 is CASSEAETGSHEQFF. DNA for the CDR3: TGTGCCAGCAGTGAAGCGGAGACAGGGAGCCATGAGCAGTTCTTC.

This clone appeared a few times. The chain is built from TRBV28 and TRBJ2-3, with D possibly matching TRBD1 (6 bases). Per the germline V gene, CDR1 is MDHEN and CDR2 is SYDVKM. V dropped 3 bases and J dropped 3 bases, with 13 bases sitting between them. The CDR3 sequence is 15 residues long. CDR3 protein: CASSFNRVVTDTQYF. The DNA of the CDR3 is TGTGCCAGCAGTTTTAACAGGGTGGTGACAGATACGCAGTATTTT.

Remarks on this clone: Other DNA sequences from this sample encode an identical CDR3 as well. The chain employs TRBV7-2 and TRBJ2-7, with 10 bases fitting TRBD2. CDR3 length equals 15 residues. CDR1 is SGHTA and CDR2 is FQGNSA in the germline V gene. The junction had 2 bases not matched to a gene; V was cut back by 1 base and J by 2 bases. CDR3 loop: CASSLVAGGAYEQYF. Here the CDR3 DNA reads TGTGCCAGCAGCTTAGTAGCGGGAGGAGCCTACGAGCAGTACTTC.

This clone came up a few times. The V call is TRBV19, the J call TRBJ2-4, with D possibly being TRBD1 (6 bases). V was shortened by 5 bases and J by 4 bases, with 12 bases between the two germline ends. The CDR3 length is 14 residues. Looked up from germline, CDR1 is LNHDA and CDR2 is SQIVND (reference sequence). This chain's CDR3 is CASSRLGQKNIQYF. The DNA of the CDR3 is TGTGCCAGTAGTCGCCTCGGACAGAAAAACATTCAGTACTTC.

For the CDR3, the DNA is TGTGCCAGCAGTGACCTGACAGGGACACACGAGCAGTACTTC. Residues: CASSDLTGTHEQYF. The chain uses TRBV2 and TRBJ2-5; 7 bases fit TRBD1. The J call may not be correct, given that the DNA end is closer to TRBJ2-7. The germline gives CDR1 SNHLY, CDR2 FYNNEI. This CDR3 spans 14 amino acids.